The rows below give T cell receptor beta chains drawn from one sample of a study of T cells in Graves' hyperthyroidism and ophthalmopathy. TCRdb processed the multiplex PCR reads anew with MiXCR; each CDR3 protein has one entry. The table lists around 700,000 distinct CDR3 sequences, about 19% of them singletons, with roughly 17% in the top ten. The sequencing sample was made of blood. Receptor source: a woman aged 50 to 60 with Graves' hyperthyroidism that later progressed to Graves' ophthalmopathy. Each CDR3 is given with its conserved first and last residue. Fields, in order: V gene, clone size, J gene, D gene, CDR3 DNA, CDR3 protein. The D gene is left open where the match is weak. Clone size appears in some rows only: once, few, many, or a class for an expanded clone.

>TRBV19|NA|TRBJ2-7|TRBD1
TGTGCCAGTAGTGTAACAGGGGTAGGTGAGCAGTACTTC
CASSVTGVGEQYF
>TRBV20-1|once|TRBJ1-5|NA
TGCAGTGCTAGATCGGGGTTGGGCAATCAGCCCCAGCATTTT
CSARSGLGNQPQHF
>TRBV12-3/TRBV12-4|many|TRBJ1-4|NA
TGTGCCAGCAGTCTAACCTTCACATCAGGGGCAACTAATGAAAAACTGTTTTTT
CASSLTFTSGATNEKLFF
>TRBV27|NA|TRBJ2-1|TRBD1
TGTGCCAGCAGTAAACCGGGACAGGGTAGCTCCTACAATGAGCAGTTCTTC
CASSKPGQGSSYNEQFF
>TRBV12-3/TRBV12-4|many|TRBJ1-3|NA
TGTGCCAGCAGTTTTGCAGGGGACGGAAACACCATATATTTT
CASSFAGDGNTIYF
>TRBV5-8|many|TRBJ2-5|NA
TGTGCCAGCAGGATCGCCTTCGGGCCCGGGGCCCAGTACTTC
CASRIAFGPGAQYF
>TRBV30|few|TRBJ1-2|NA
TGTGCCTGGAGCTTCCGTCGATCGGGGGTCCATGGCTACACCTTC
CAWSFRRSGVHGYTF
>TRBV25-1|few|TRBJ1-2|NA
TGTGCCAGCAGTGGATACAGGGAGGGTAACTATGGCTACACCTTC
CASSGYREGNYGYTF
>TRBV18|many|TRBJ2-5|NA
TGTGCCAGCTCACCACGGGGGACGGGCTTCCAAGAGACCCAGTACTTC
CASSPRGTGFQETQYF
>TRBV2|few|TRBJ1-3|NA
TGTGCCAGCAAGAAGGAGGTTGGCTCTGGAAACACCATATATTTT
CASKKEVGSGNTIYF
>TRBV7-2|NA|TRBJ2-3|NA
TGTGCCAGCAGTCCGGGAGTTACAGATACGCAGTATTTT
CASSPGVTDTQYF
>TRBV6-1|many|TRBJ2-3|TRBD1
TGTGCCAGCAGTAGGGGGCTGCGGGCAGATACGCAGTATTTT
CASSRGLRADTQYF
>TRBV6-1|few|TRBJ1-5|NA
TGTGCCACCGCGGGAGGATATAGCAATCAGCCCCAGCATTTT
CATAGGYSNQPQHF
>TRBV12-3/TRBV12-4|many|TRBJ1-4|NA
TGTGCCAGCAGTTCCCGTGGCAGGGCAGGTGAAAAACTGTTTTTT
CASSSRGRAGEKLFF
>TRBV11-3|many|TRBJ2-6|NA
TGTGCCAGCAGCTTCGGCCCCTCTGGGGCCAACGTCCTGACTTTC
CASSFGPSGANVLTF
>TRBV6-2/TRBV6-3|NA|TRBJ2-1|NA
TGTGCCAGCACCCGGAGGCCGCGTCAGGACAATGAGCAGTTCTTC
CASTRRPRQDNEQFF
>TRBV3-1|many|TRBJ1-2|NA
TGTGCCAGCAGCCCAACAGGGCTTTATGATGGCTACACCTTC
CASSPTGLYDGYTF
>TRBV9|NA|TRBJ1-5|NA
TGTGCCAGCAGGGAGGGAGGAGGGCAGCCCCAGCATTTT
CASREGGGQPQHF
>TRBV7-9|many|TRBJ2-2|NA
TGTGCCTTCGGACAGTCGAACACCGGGGAGCTGTTTTTT
CAFGQSNTGELFF
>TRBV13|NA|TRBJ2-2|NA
TGTGCCAGCAACTTCTCAGGGTCTCCCGGGGAGCTGTTTTTT
CASNFSGSPGELFF
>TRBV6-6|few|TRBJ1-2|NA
TGTGCCAGCAGTTACTCGGCGGGTTTTGGCTACACCTTC
CASSYSAGFGYTF
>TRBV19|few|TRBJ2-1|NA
TGTGCCAGTAGTATCCCAGGATTACTCTCCTACAATGAGCAGTTCTTC
CASSIPGLLSYNEQFF
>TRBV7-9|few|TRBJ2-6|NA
TGTGCCAGCAGCTTAGTACAGGCCGACTCTGGGGCCAACGTCCTGACTTTC
CASSLVQADSGANVLTF
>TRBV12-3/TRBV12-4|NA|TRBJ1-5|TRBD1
TGTGCCAGCACCAAAGAGGGGGCAGATCAGCCCCAGCATTTT
CASTKEGADQPQHF
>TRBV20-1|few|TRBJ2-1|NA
TGCAGTGCTAAAAAGGAGGGGACCAACAATGAGCAGTTCTTC
CSAKKEGTNNEQFF
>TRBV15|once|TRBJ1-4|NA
TGTGCCACCAGCCGCGACAGAGGTAGTGAAAAACTGTTTTTT
CATSRDRGSEKLFF
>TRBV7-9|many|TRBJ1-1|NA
TGTGCCAGCAGCTTAGCCAGTACTGAAGCTTTCTTT
CASSLASTEAFF
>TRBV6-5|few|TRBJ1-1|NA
TGTGCCAGCAGTTATGAGGGGGGGCCTGAAGCTTTCTTT
CASSYEGGPEAFF
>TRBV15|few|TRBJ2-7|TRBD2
TGTGCCACCAGCAGAGCCGGGGGGGGGGGCTACGAGCAGTACTTC
CATSRAGGGGYEQYF
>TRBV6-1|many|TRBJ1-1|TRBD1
TGTGCCAGCAGTCCGTCCCGGACAGGGAACACTGAAGCTTTCTTT
CASSPSRTGNTEAFF
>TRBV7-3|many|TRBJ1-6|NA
TGTGCCAGCAGCTTAACCAGGCGCGCTAATTCACCCCTCCACTTT
CASSLTRRANSPLHF
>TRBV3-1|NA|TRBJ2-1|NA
TGTGCCAGCAGCCAAGGGGGATCGGGACAACCATACAATGAGCAGTTCTTC
CASSQGGSGQPYNEQFF
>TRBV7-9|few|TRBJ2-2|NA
TGTGCCAGCAGCCCTGTACAGCGGTTGAGCACCGGGGAGCTGTTTTTT
CASSPVQRLSTGELFF
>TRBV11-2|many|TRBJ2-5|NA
TGTGCCAGCAGCCAACAATCCAGCCTCCAAGAGACCCAGTACTTC
CASSQQSSLQETQYF
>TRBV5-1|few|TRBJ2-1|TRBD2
TGCGCCAGCCGACCCGGAGGCGGGGGGGCTACGGATGAGCAGTTCTTC
CASRPGGGGATDEQFF
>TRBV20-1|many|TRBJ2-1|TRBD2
TGCAGTGCTAGAGATCAAGCGGGACTAGCCTACAATGAGCAGTTCTTC
CSARDQAGLAYNEQFF
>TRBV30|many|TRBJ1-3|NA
TGTGCCTGGAGCGGACAGTTACCCTCTGGAAACACCATATATTTT
CAWSGQLPSGNTIYF
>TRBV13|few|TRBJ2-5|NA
TGTGCCAGCAGCTTAAGGGCGGGGACGTACCAAGAGACCCAGTACTTC
CASSLRAGTYQETQYF
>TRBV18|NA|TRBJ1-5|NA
TGTGCCAGCTCACCATCATTCGGGGTGGGTCAGCCCCAGCATTTT
CASSPSFGVGQPQHF
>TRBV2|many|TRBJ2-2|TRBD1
TGTGCCAGCAGTGAAAAAAGACAGGGGCTCACCGGGGAGCTGTTTTTT
CASSEKRQGLTGELFF
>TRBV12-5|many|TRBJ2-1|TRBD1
TGTGCTAGTGGTTTGGGGGCCGACAGGGGCTCCTACAATGAGCAGTTCTTC
CASGLGADRGSYNEQFF
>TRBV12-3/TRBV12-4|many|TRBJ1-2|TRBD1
TGTGCCAGCAGTCCGACAGGGGCGCCTGGCTACACCTTC
CASSPTGAPGYTF
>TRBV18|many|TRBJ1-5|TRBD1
TGTGCCAGCTCTCCGACAGGACAGGGCAGAAAGCCCCAGCATTTT
CASSPTGQGRKPQHF
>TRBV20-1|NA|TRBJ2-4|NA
TGCAGTGCTCCCGGACCTAGGTGGGCCAAAAACATTCAGTACTTC
CSAPGPRWAKNIQYF